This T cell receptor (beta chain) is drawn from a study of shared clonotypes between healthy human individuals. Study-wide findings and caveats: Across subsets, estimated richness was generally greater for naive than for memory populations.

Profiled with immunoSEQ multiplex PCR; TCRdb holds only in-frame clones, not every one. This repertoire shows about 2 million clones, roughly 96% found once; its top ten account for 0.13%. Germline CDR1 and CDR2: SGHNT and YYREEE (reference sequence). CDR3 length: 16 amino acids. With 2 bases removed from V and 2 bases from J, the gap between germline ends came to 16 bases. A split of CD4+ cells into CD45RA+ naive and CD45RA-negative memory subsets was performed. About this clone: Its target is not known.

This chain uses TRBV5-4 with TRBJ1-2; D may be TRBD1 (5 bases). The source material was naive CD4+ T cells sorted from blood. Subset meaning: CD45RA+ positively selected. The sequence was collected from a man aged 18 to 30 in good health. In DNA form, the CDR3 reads TGTGCCAGCAGCTTACCCGGGGCAGAGATAAACTATGGCTACACCTTC. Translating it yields CASSLPGAEINYGYTF.